This TCR beta chain appears in the sequencing data of a study of T cell responses to AZD1222 COVID-19 vaccine. Repertoires were generated with immunoSEQ multiplex PCR, while TCRdb's copy carries only in-frame clones and drops some. The table has over 50,000 clones, 81% seen once; the top ten hold roughly 25%. The junction had 11 bases not matched to a gene; V was cut back by 3 bases and J by 1 base. The CDR3 spans 19 residues. Germline V gene data show CDR1 as LNHDA and CDR2 as SQIVND (reference sequence). This clone occurred once. V gene TRBV19 combines with J gene TRBJ2-4; TRBD2 matches 11 bases. The receptor's source is an adult who received the AZD1222 COVID-19 vaccine. Here the sequenced sample was peripheral blood, taken 28 days after the second AZD1222 dose. The CDR3 protein is CASSIPGTSGPTAKNIQYF. DNA for the CDR3: TGTGCCAGTAGTATCCCCGGGACTAGCGGCCCCACGGCCAAAAACATTCAGTACTTC.